These 32 T cell receptor beta chains were all obtained from the same sample, sequenced in a study of T cells after yellow fever vaccination. TCRdb reanalysed the 5' RACE reads using MiXCR and keeps one entry per CDR3 protein. The sample yields about 130,000 distinct CDR3 sequences, more than 7.5% seen once. The sequenced sample was CD8+ T cells sorted from PBMCs, obtained on the day of the yellow fever booster vaccination. These TCRs come from a man younger than 30 who received the YFV17D yellow fever vaccine.

The table lists this clonotype with a few counts. The chain couples TRBV7-2 to TRBJ2-1; D could derive from TRBD1 or TRBD2 (5 bases each). With 5 bases removed from V and 3 bases from J, the gap between germline ends came to 14 bases. CDR1 is SGHTA, CDR2 FQGNSA, per germline. CDR3 length equals 15 residues. The CDR3, as DNA: TGTGCCAGCAGCCCCCAGGGCGGACTCTACAATGAGCAGTTCTTC. Its translation: CASSPQGGLYNEQFF.

This clonotype turned up a few times. The rearrangement uses TRBV27 and TRBJ2-2; no clear D gene. The CDR3 consists of 18 residues. The V gene's germline CDR1 is MNHEY and CDR2 SMNVEV (reference sequence). V was cut by 8 bases and J by 1 base, with 23 bases left in between. In DNA, the CDR3 is TGTGCCAGCGCCATTTTCTTCAGGCAGGACCGGAACACCGGGGAGCTGTTTTTT. Protein sequence: CASAIFFRQDRNTGELFF.

The genes are TRBV20-1 and TRBJ2-5; 8 bases match TRBD2. The junction had 11 bases not matched to a gene; V was cut back by 0 bases and J by 5 bases. The CDR3 runs to 16 residues. The germline CDR1 and CDR2 sequences are DFQATT and SNEGSKA (reference sequence). CDR3: CSARDRSRGAYETQYF. The CDR3 nucleotides read TGCAGTGCTAGAGATCGTTCGCGGGGGGCTTATGAGACCCAGTACTTC.

The V gene is TRBV7-9, the J gene TRBJ1-5; D gene ambiguous. There are 14 residues in the CDR3. Germline values: CDR1 SEHNR, CDR2 FQNEAQ (reference sequence). Trimming left V 1 base short and J 9 bases short, with 13 bases between. For the CDR3, the DNA is TGTGCCAGCAGCTTAGGGGCTGGGTTTGGGCCCCAGCATTTT. Translating it yields CASSLGAGFGPQHF. Full variable domain (remainder filled in from reference TRBV7-9 and TRBJ1-5): DTGVSQNPRHKITKRGQNVTFRCDPISEHNRLYWYRQTLGQGPEFLTYFQNEAQLEKSRLLSDRFSAERPKGSFSTLEIQRTEQGDSAMYLCASSLGAGFGPQHFGDGTRLSIL.

This clonotype appeared a few times. The chain carries TRBV20-1 and TRBJ2-7; 9 nucleotides agree with TRBD2. With V trimmed by 4 bases and J by 7 bases, 5 bases remained unmatched. Germline V CDR1 and CDR2: DFQATT, SNEGSKA (reference sequence). This CDR3 region has 12 residues. CDR3 sequence: CSATGLAIEQYF. CDR3 DNA: TGCAGTGCTACGGGACTAGCTATTGAGCAGTACTTC.

This clonotype was observed a handful of times. This chain uses TRBV11-2 with TRBJ2-7, with TRBD1 matching 9 bases. CDR3 length equals 16 residues. Unmatched junction bases numbered 7, after V lost 1 base and J lost 3 bases. Looked up from germline, CDR1 is SGHAT and CDR2 is FQNNGV. The CDR3 bases are TGTGCCAGCAGCTTAGCAGGGACAGGGTCGATCTACGAGCAGTACGTC. Translation gives CASSLAGTGSIYEQYV.

This clonotype was recorded a few times. The chain has TRBV28 and TRBJ2-3, with 8 bases matching TRBD2. The length of the CDR3 is 15 residues. Trimming took 5 bases from V and 5 from J; bases not matched to a gene: 9. Germline V gene sequence: CDR1 MDHEN, CDR2 SYDVKM. The CDR3, as DNA: TGTGCCAGCAGTGTTACTGCGGGACTAGAAGATACGCAGTATTTT. It codes for CASSVTAGLEDTQYF.

This clonotype came up many times. This chain uses TRBV6-4 with TRBJ2-3, with 7 nucleotides matching TRBD2. The CDR3 runs to 14 residues. CDR1 is MRHNA and CDR2 is SNTAGT in the germline V gene. V lost 7 bases to trimming and J lost 2 bases; unmatched junction nucleotides: 6. CDR3 nucleotides: TGTGCCAGCAAACGGGGGGAACACACAGATACGCAGTATTTT. As protein: CASKRGEHTDTQYF.

The table lists this clonotype with a few counts. The germline gene is not matched at one end of the junction; a read error may be the cause. This chain uses TRBV7-7 with TRBJ2-3; 7 nucleotides align to TRBD1. The germline gives CDR1 SSHAT, CDR2 FNYEAQ (reference sequence). There are 14 residues in the CDR3. CDR3 sequence (DNA): TGTGCTAGCAGCCTCGACAGGGTCACAGATACGCAGTATTTT. Translating it yields CASSLDRVTDTQYF.

This clonotype was counted between two and nine times. The chain uses TRBV5-1 and TRBJ2-5; maybe TRBD2 (5 bases). The CDR3 loop spans 13 amino acids. CDR1 is SGHRS, CDR2 YFSETQ, per germline. V was shortened by 5 bases and J by 5 bases, with 13 bases between the two germline ends. CDR3 bases: TGCGCCAGCAGGGAAGCCGGGGTGGAGACCCAGTACTTC. It codes for CASREAGVETQYF.

This clonotype was counted only a few times. The J gene is TRBJ1-2, the V gene TRBV7-9, with TRBD1 matching 7 bases. There are 14 residues in the CDR3. The V gene's germline CDR1 is SEHNR and CDR2 FQNEAQ (reference sequence). V shed 4 bases and J 3 bases; nucleotides not matched to a gene: 5. CDR3 nucleotides: TGTGCCAGCAGCTCATCGACAGGGTACTATGGCTACACCTTC. Translated: CASSSSTGYYGYTF.

This clonotype came up many times. V and J are TRBV10-3 and TRBJ1-3; D is unclear. This CDR3 spans 16 amino acids. V was cut by 8 bases and J by 4 bases, with 21 bases left in between. Germline CDR1 reads ENHRY; CDR2 reads SYGVKD. The chain's CDR3 is CAIESEVELPGNTIYF. The CDR3 bases are TGTGCCATCGAGAGCGAGGTGGAATTACCCGGAAACACCATATATTTT.

This clonotype was observed a few times. The rearrangement uses TRBV27 and TRBJ1-1; D possibly corresponds to TRBD1 (5 bases). V gave up 5 bases and J gave up 4 bases, with 14 bases separating them. The CDR3 consists of 14 residues. The germline V gene has CDR1 MNHEY and CDR2 SMNVEV (reference sequence). This CDR3 reads CASSDPGTSTEAFF. In DNA, the CDR3 is TGTGCCAGCAGTGATCCGGGGACGTCCACTGAAGCTTTCTTT.

This clonotype has more than one count but fewer than ten. CDR3 DNA sequence: TGCAGCGCCGATGGCCGCGGGACAGGGGGCTACGAGCAGTACTTC. Its protein is CSADGRGTGGYEQYF. The chain has TRBV29-1 and TRBJ2-7, with TRBD1 identical over 11 bases. J gave up 3 bases and V 7 bases, and 11 bases lay outside the gene matches. Germline CDR1 SQVTM, CDR2 ANQGSEA. CDR3 length: 15 amino acids.

The chain employs TRBV6-5 and TRBJ1-1; D is unresolved. Germline V gene lookup returns CDR1 MNHEY and CDR2 SVGAGI. Between the trimmed V and J ends, which lost 2 bases and 1 base, there was a span of 14 bases. CDR3 size: 16 residues. The CDR3 DNA reads TGTGCCAGCAGTTACCCCCCTATTGGTGGGAACACTGAAGCTTTCTTT. It specifies CASSYPPIGGNTEAFF.

There are many counts of this clonotype. The rearrangement joins TRBV10-3 to TRBJ2-7; no clear D. Germline CDR1 reads ENHRY; CDR2 reads SYGVKD. The CDR3 runs 13 residues. Trimming removed 2 bases from V and 4 bases from J, with 9 bases in between. The CDR3, as DNA: TGTGCCATCAGTGAGAAACTGTCATACGAGCAGTACGTC. Its protein product is CAISEKLSYEQYV.

A few counts support this clonotype. The rearrangement joins TRBV12-3 or TRBV12-4 to TRBJ2-2; no clear D gene. The V and J ends lost 5 bases and 0 bases respectively, with 10 bases between them. The CDR3 totals 15 residues. DNA of the CDR3: TGTGCCAGCAGTGCGCTAGTAACGAACACCGGGGAGCTGTTTTTT. As protein: CASSALVTNTGELFF.

This clonotype occurred a few times. CDR3 in amino acids: CASRTSGASTDTQYF. In DNA, the CDR3 is TGTGCCAGCAGGACTAGCGGGGCTAGCACAGATACGCAGTATTTT. The chain joins TRBV19 to TRBJ2-3, with TRBD2 matching 12 bases. Germline CDR1 LNHDA, CDR2 SQIVND (reference sequence). The length of the CDR3 is 15 residues. Germline trimming cut 9 bases from V and 0 bases from J; bases unmatched to any gene: 4.

CDR3 bases: TGTGCCAGCAGCCCTTCCACGGACAGGGGATACTATGGCTACACCTTC. It encodes CASSPSTDRGYYGYTF. This chain connects TRBV7-2 to TRBJ1-2; 9 bases map to TRBD1. Germline V gives CDR1 SGHTA, CDR2 FQGNSA. There are 16 residues in the CDR3. Germline trimming cut 5 bases from V and 3 bases from J; bases unmatched to any gene: 10.

In this sample, this clonotype turned up a few times. The V gene is TRBV4-2, the J gene TRBJ1-1; a weak D match, TRBD1 (6 bases). With 4 bases removed from V and 0 bases from J, the gap between germline ends came to 12 bases. Germline V CDR1 and CDR2: LGHNA, YNFKEQ. The CDR3 is made up of 15 amino acids. Here the CDR3 DNA reads TGTGCCAGCAGCCCAAGGGGGGCTTTGAACACTGAAGCTTTCTTT. Residues: CASSPRGALNTEAFF.

The V and J genes are TRBV6-5 and TRBJ1-2; 7 nucleotides align to TRBD1. Trimming took 11 bases from V and 4 from J; bases not matched to a gene: 10. The CDR3 spans 13 residues. Germline V gene lookup returns CDR1 MNHEY and CDR2 SVGAGI. In DNA form, the CDR3 reads TGTGCCTCCCAGCTAGGGGGCGGCTATGGCTACACCTTC. Translation gives CASQLGGGYGYTF.

This clonotype showed up just a few times. The chain couples TRBV19 to TRBJ1-4; no clear D gene. With 6 bases removed from V and 3 bases from J, the gap between germline ends came to 14 bases. Per the germline V gene, CDR1 is LNHDA and CDR2 is SQIVND (reference sequence). The CDR3 extends over 15 amino acids. CDR3 sequence (DNA): TGTGCCAGTAGCACGATGACCCTTCCTAATGAAAAACTGTTTTTT. Translation: CASSTMTLPNEKLFF.

This clonotype showed up many times. The rearrangement joins TRBV29-1 to TRBJ2-5; 7 positions agree with TRBD2. This CDR3 spans 16 amino acids. The junction had 17 bases not matched to a gene; V was cut back by 0 bases and J by 10 bases. Germline V gene lookup returns CDR1 SQVTM and CDR2 ANQGSEA. DNA of the CDR3: TGCAGCGTTGAAGATCTCCATCGGGGGGACTTCTGGCACCAGTACTTC. Protein: CSVEDLHRGDFWHQYF.

The V call is TRBV19, the J call TRBJ2-1, with D possibly being TRBD1 or TRBD2 (5 bases each). CDR1 and CDR2 from the germline V gene are LNHDA and SQIVND (reference sequence). V lost 4 bases, J lost 12 bases, and 13 bases lay in between. The CDR3 spans 12 residues. CDR3 protein: CASSTGPSGQFF. In DNA, the CDR3 is TGTGCCAGTAGTACGGGACCGTCGGGGCAGTTCTTC.

This clonotype was recorded at least ten times. The V and J genes are TRBV12-3 or TRBV12-4 and TRBJ1-1; the D gene is possibly TRBD1 (6 bases). Trimming pared 6 bases from V and 8 bases from J, leaving 19 bases between. The CDR3 sequence is 14 residues long. The DNA of the CDR3 is TGTGCCAGCAGCCCTCTTGCCCTGGACAGAGAAGCTTTCTTT. Protein: CASSPLALDREAFF.

There are a few counts of this clonotype. The rearrangement uses TRBV5-1 and TRBJ1-1; possibly TRBD1 for D (6 bases). Trimming stripped 5 bases from V and 4 bases from J, with 15 bases between. CDR1 and CDR2 from the germline V gene are SGHRS and YFSETQ. The CDR3 spans 14 residues. The CDR3 protein is CASRFETGFTEAFF. The CDR3 DNA is TGCGCCAGCAGATTTGAAACAGGGTTCACTGAAGCTTTCTTT.

This clonotype was picked up a small number of times. The chain employs TRBV5-1 and TRBJ2-1; D gene ambiguous. The ends were cut back, 5 bases at V and 6 bases at J, with 3 bases in the middle. CDR1 and CDR2 (germline): SGHRS, YFSETQ. The CDR3 spans 10 residues. CDR3 in DNA: TGCGCCAGCAGGTCCAATGAGCAGTTCTTC. It is translated as CASRSNEQFF.

This chain connects TRBV14 to TRBJ2-5; maybe TRBD2 (6 bases). Between the trimmed V and J ends, which lost 4 bases and 4 bases, there was a span of 13 bases. This CDR3 comprises 14 residues. The germline V gene encodes CDR1 SGHDN and CDR2 FVKESK. The DNA of the CDR3 is TGTGCCAGCAGCCCCCTGGGGGGAAGAGAGACCCAGTACTTC. Translated, it gives CASSPLGGRETQYF.

This clonotype was seen a few times. The V and J genes are TRBV20-1 and TRBJ2-7; a weak D match, TRBD2 (5 bases). Germline V lookup: CDR1 DFQATT, CDR2 SNEGSKA (reference sequence). The germline V and J ends were trimmed by 2 bases and 2 bases, with 16 bases remaining between them. The CDR3 sequence is 15 residues long. The CDR3 coding sequence is TGCAGTGCTAGACCTCACGGCGGGCGAGCCTACGAGCAGTACTTC. This codes for CSARPHGGRAYEQYF.

The chain joins TRBV10-3 to TRBJ1-5; D is unresolved. V lost 0 bases and J 5 bases, leaving 11 bases between the germline ends. CDR1 is ENHRY and CDR2 is SYGVKD in the germline V gene. The CDR3 runs 15 residues. CDR3 residues: CAISESEQRDQPQHF. In nucleotides, the CDR3 is TGTGCCATCAGTGAGTCGGAACAGCGGGATCAGCCCCAGCATTTT.

The V gene is TRBV29-1, the J gene TRBJ1-3, with no clear D. The CDR3 runs 13 residues. With 4 bases removed from V and 0 bases from J, the gap between germline ends came to 7 bases. CDR1 and CDR2 (germline): SQVTM, ANQGSEA. The DNA of the CDR3 is TGCAGCGTTGGGGAGGACTCTGGAAACACCATATATTTT. It is translated as CSVGEDSGNTIYF.

This clonotype was seen a few times. This chain connects TRBV12-3 or TRBV12-4 to TRBJ1-2; unclear D gene. Trimming shortened V by 3 bases and J by 4 bases, and 9 bases separated the two germline ends. The length of the CDR3 is 13 residues. For the CDR3, the DNA is TGTGCCAGCAGTTTGATCGGGGTCTATGGCTACACCTTC. Its translation: CASSLIGVYGYTF.